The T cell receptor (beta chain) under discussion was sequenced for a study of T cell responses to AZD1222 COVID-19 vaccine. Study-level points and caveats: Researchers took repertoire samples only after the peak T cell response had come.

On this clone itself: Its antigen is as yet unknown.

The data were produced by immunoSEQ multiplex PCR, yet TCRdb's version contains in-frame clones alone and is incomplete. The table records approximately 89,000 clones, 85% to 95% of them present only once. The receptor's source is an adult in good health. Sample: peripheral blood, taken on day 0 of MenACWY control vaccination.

The DNA of the CDR3 is TGTGCCAGCAGCCCATCGGCAGGGCTAGGCTATGGCTACACCTTC. Translation: CASSPSAGLGYGYTF. The chain joins TRBV28 to TRBJ1-2; weak D call: TRBD1 (5 bases). The CDR3 loop spans 15 amino acids. The V end was cut by 6 bases, the J end by 4 bases, with 18 bases between. Germline V gene sequence: CDR1 MDHEN, CDR2 SYDVKM.